Shown below are 22 T cell receptor beta chains from a single sample sequenced in a study of blood T cells in healthy people across ages. Then a second PCR, running roughly 6 to 11 cycles, was carried out with a sample-barcoded 5' primer and a J-beta primer mix. One entry per CDR3 protein results from TCRdb running MiXCR on the 5' RACE reads. The sample lists about 970,000 distinct CDR3 sequences, roughly 50% occurring once. The sequenced material came from blood. The receptors stem from a woman aged 60-70 years in good health.

DNA for the CDR3: TGTGCCACCAGTGCCGCACTAGCGGGCGCTTACAATGAGCAGTTCTTC. Residues: CATSAALAGAYNEQFF. The chain recombines TRBV24-1 with TRBJ2-1; 9 positions agree with TRBD2. The CDR3 sequence is 16 residues long. Looked up from germline, CDR1 is KGHDR and CDR2 is SFDVKD. The V and J ends lost 5 bases and 4 bases, in that order; junction bases with no gene match: 8.

The chain couples TRBV7-9 to TRBJ2-7; 10 nucleotides line up with TRBD2. Unmatched junction bases numbered 7, after V lost 5 bases and J lost 0 bases. CDR1 SEHNR and CDR2 FQNEAQ come from the germline V gene (reference sequence). The CDR3 spans 16 residues. The CDR3 region has the DNA TGTGCCAGCAGCCCGCCGGGACTAGCGAACTCCTACGAGCAGTACTTC. Encoded protein: CASSPPGLANSYEQYF.

This chain connects TRBV5-1 to TRBJ1-1; D is unclear. The ends were cut back, 4 bases at V and 7 bases at J, with 14 bases in the middle. The length of the CDR3 is 13 residues. The germline gives CDR1 SGHRS, CDR2 YFSETQ. The CDR3 DNA reads as TGCGCCAGCAGCGTGGCCGGGAGTGGTGAAGCTTTCTTT. Encoded protein: CASSVAGSGEAFF.

The J gene is TRBJ2-1, the V gene TRBV29-1, with TRBD2 matching 11 bases. Looked up from germline, CDR1 is SQVTM and CDR2 is ANQGSEA. V was clipped by 6 bases and J by 9 bases; unmatched bases: 7. This CDR3 comprises 13 residues. CDR3 coding DNA: TGCAGCGTCGGGACTAGCGGATTCGGTGAGCAGTTCTTC. It yields the protein CSVGTSGFGEQFF.

This clonotype was picked up one time. V is TRBV3-1 and J is TRBJ2-4; D may be TRBD2 (5 bases). This CDR3 spans 14 amino acids. CDR1 is LGHDT and CDR2 is YNNKEL in the germline V gene (reference sequence). Trimming removed 3 bases at V and 6 bases at J, with 12 bases between. The CDR3 nucleotides are TGTGCCAGCAGCCAGAAGGGAGAGGGAAACATTCAGTACTTC. This translates into CASSQKGEGNIQYF.

The rearrangement links TRBV4-1 to TRBJ2-2; D may match TRBD1 or TRBD2 (5 bases each). V lost 4 bases and J 2 bases, leaving 11 bases between the germline ends. CDR3 length: 15 residues. Germline V gives CDR1 MGHRA, CDR2 YSYEKL. The CDR3, as DNA: TGCGCCAGCAGCCCAGTGAGGGGCAACACCGGGGAGCTGTTTTTT. Amino acid sequence: CASSPVRGNTGELFF.

The gene calls are TRBV11-2 and TRBJ2-7; 8 bases are shared with TRBD2. CDR1 and CDR2 (germline): SGHAT, FQNNGV. This CDR3 region has 14 residues. The trim removed 8 bases at V and 2 bases at J, leaving 8 bases unmatched. The CDR3 coding sequence is TGTGCCAGCCTTTCACTAGCGGAGGCCTACGAGCAGTACTTC. As protein: CASLSLAEAYEQYF.

The chain recombines TRBV10-3 with TRBJ2-3; 12 nucleotides agree with TRBD2. Looked up from germline, CDR1 is ENHRY and CDR2 is SYGVKD. V lost 6 bases and J lost 6; bases outside the gene matches: 13. The CDR3 totals 17 residues. For the CDR3, the DNA is TGTGCCATCAGCGAGCCAGATTCTAGCGGGAGGGTGGATACGCAGTATTTT. Encoded protein: CAISEPDSSGRVDTQYF.

CDR3 amino acids: CASRKAGASGAQYF. CDR3 DNA sequence: TGTGCCAGCAGAAAAGCGGGAGCAAGCGGGGCGCAGTACTTC. The chain has TRBV14 and TRBJ2-7; 8 positions agree with TRBD2. There are 14 residues in the CDR3. Germline V lookup: CDR1 SGHDN, CDR2 FVKESK. V dropped 6 bases and J dropped 9; count of bases not matched to a gene: 13.

The CDR3 DNA reads TGTGCCAGCAGTTTTAGGGAGGTAACCGGGGAGCTGTTTTTT. Translated, it gives CASSFREVTGELFF. This chain uses TRBV12-3 or TRBV12-4 with TRBJ2-2, with TRBD2 as a possible D gene (6 bases). V lost 3 bases and J 5 bases, leaving 10 bases between the germline ends. CDR3 length equals 14 residues.

In its sample, this clonotype was seen a few times. The chain recombines TRBV7-9 with TRBJ2-5; D might be TRBD2 (6 bases). Germline CDR1 and CDR2: SEHNR and FQNEAQ (reference sequence). V shed 6 bases and J shed 3 bases, with 17 bases lying between them. CDR3 length equals 15 residues. CDR3 sequence reads: CASSTQGGWKETQYF. CDR3 coding DNA: TGTGCCAGCAGTACCCAAGGAGGGTGGAAAGAGACCCAGTACTTC.

The count of this clonotype is one. The V call is TRBV5-1, the J call TRBJ2-6, with TRBD2 matching 7 bases. The CDR3 runs 18 residues. CDR1 and CDR2 from the germline V gene are SGHRS and YFSETQ. The trim removed 0 bases at V and 1 base at J, leaving 7 bases unmatched. CDR3 in amino acids: CASSLAGGGESGANVLTF. DNA of the CDR3: TGCGCCAGCAGCTTGGCCGGCGGGGGAGAATCTGGGGCCAACGTCCTGACTTTC.

The gene calls are TRBV20-1 and TRBJ2-5; possible D gene TRBD2, 6 bases. CDR1 is DFQATT, CDR2 SNEGSKA, per germline (reference sequence). Trimming stripped 4 bases from V and 2 bases from J, with 17 bases between. CDR3 length: 15 residues. CDR3 sequence (DNA): TGCAGTGCTACCTCCGAGGGGCGGGGACAAGAGACCCAGTACTTC. It codes for CSATSEGRGQETQYF.

The chain has TRBV29-1 and TRBJ2-3; tentative D call: TRBD1 (6 bases). V gave up 8 bases and J gave up 2 bases, with 11 bases separating them. This CDR3 has 12 amino acids. CDR1 and CDR2 (germline): SQVTM, ANQGSEA. In DNA form, the CDR3 reads TGCAGCCTTGGGGGCTACACAGATACGCAGTATTTT. Protein sequence: CSLGGYTDTQYF.

This rearrangement joins TRBV6-5 to TRBJ2-5; D unresolved. This CDR3 comprises 14 residues. Germline CDR1 is MNHEY and CDR2 is SVGAGI. The V gene lost 0 bases and the J gene lost 0 bases, with 5 bases spanning the gap. DNA for the CDR3: TGTGCCAGCAGTTACTCGCCAGACCAAGAGACCCAGTACTTC. Its protein product is CASSYSPDQETQYF.

Only a few counts were recorded for this clonotype. The rearrangement joins TRBV20-1 to TRBJ2-1, with a possible D match to TRBD2 (6 bases). CDR1 and CDR2 from the germline V gene are DFQATT and SNEGSKA (reference sequence). The CDR3 runs 16 residues. V was trimmed by 4 bases and J by 1 base, leaving 17 bases between them. In DNA form, the CDR3 reads TGCAGTGCTACCGGGGGTCGGGGAAGGTCCTACAATGAGCAGTTCTTC. Encoded protein: CSATGGRGRSYNEQFF.

The V and J genes are TRBV6-5 and TRBJ2-7, with a possible D match to TRBD2 (6 bases). Trimming left V 2 bases short and J 3 bases short, with 14 bases between. Germline assignment: CDR1 MNHEY and CDR2 SVGAGI. The CDR3 spans 15 residues. CDR3 sequence reads: CASSYRRDRGYEQYF. In nucleotides, the CDR3 is TGTGCCAGCAGTTACCGGCGGGATCGGGGCTACGAGCAGTACTTC.

The chain has TRBV7-2 and TRBJ2-3; 9 positions match TRBD2. In germline, CDR1 is SGHTA, CDR2 FQGNSA. V lost 3 bases, J lost 1 base, and 5 bases stayed unmatched. The CDR3 has 16 residues. In DNA form, the CDR3 reads TGTGCCAGCAGCTTTTTTATAGCGGGGGGCACAGATACGCAGTATTTT. This translates into CASSFFIAGGTDTQYF.

This clonotype was recorded many times. This chain links TRBV20-1 with TRBJ2-7; 13 bases fit TRBD2. Germline values: CDR1 DFQATT, CDR2 SNEGSKA (reference sequence). V lost 5 bases to trimming and J lost 5 bases; unmatched junction nucleotides: 9. There are 15 residues in the CDR3. CDR3 amino acids: CSAFRTSGSVDEQYF. CDR3 DNA sequence: TGCAGTGCTTTCCGGACTAGCGGGAGCGTCGACGAGCAGTACTTC.

The chain joins TRBV6-1 to TRBJ1-2; possible D gene TRBD1, 5 bases. Per germline, CDR1 MNHNS and CDR2 SASEGT. V lost 4 bases and J lost 2, with 14 bases in between. This CDR3 contains 15 residues. CDR3 protein: CASSGKSGGNYGYTF. The CDR3 DNA reads TGTGCCAGCAGTGGAAAGTCGGGGGGGAACTATGGCTACACCTTC.

The chain couples TRBV9 to TRBJ2-3, with D possibly matching TRBD2 (5 bases). Trimming removed 0 bases from V and 0 bases from J, with 11 bases in between. The CDR3 length is 16 residues. Germline V gives CDR1 SGDLS, CDR2 YYNGEE. As DNA, the CDR3 is TGTGCCAGCAGCGTAGGAGCGGCGACTAGCACAGATACGCAGTATTTT. Its protein product is CASSVGAATSTDTQYF. The full variable domain, completed using reference TRBV9 and TRBJ2-3, is DSGVTQTPKHLITATGQRVTLRCSPRSGDLSVYWYQQSLDQGLQFLIQYYNGEERAKGNILERFSAQQFPDLHSELNLSSLELGDSALYFCASSVGAATSTDTQYFGPGTRLTVL.

As for this clonotype: The junction departs from the called germline gene at one end, perhaps through a read error. The chain combines TRBV7-9 with TRBJ1-4; maybe TRBD1 (6 bases). The CDR3 consists of 15 residues. The germline CDR1 and CDR2 sequences are SEHNR and FQNEAQ (reference sequence). This chain's CDR3 is CASSLGTATNAKLFF. CDR3 in DNA: TGTGCCAGCAGCTTAGGGACAGCAACTAATGCAAAACTGTTTTTT.